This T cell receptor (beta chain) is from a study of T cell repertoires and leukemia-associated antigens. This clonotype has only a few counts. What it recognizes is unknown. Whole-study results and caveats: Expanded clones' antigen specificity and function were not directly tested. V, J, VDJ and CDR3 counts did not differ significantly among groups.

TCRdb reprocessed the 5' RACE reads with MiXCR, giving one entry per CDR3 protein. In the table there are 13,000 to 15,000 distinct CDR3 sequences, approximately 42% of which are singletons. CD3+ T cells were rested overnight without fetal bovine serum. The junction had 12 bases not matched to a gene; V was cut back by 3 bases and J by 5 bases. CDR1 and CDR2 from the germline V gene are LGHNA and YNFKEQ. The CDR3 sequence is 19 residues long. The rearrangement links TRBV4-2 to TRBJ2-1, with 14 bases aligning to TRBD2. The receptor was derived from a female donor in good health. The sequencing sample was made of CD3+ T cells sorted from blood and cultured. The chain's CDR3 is CASSQGTWTSGRLNNEQFF. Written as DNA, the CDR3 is TGTGCCAGCAGCCAGGGTACATGGACTAGCGGGAGGCTGAACAATGAGCAGTTCTTC.